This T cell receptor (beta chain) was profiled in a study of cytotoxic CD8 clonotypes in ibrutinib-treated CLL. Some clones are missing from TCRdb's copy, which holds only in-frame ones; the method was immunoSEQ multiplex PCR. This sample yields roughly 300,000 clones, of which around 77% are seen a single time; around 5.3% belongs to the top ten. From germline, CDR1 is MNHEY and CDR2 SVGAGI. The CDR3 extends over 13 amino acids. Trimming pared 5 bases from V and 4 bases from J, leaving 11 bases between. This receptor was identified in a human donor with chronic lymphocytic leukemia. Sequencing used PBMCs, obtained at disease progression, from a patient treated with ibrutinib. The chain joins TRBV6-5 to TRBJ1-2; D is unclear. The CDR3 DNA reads TGTGCCAGCAGTAGAGGGTTCTCCTATGGCTACACCTTC. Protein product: CASSRGFSYGYTF.